Each of the 25 T cell receptor beta chains below was sequenced from the same sample in a study of blood T cell repertoires in COVID-19. The method was immunoSEQ multiplex PCR; TCRdb's version includes in-frame clones alone and lacks a portion of them. The sample has over 150,000 clones, about 85% seen once; the top ten hold around 8.1%. The sequenced sample consisted of peripheral blood. Every receptor here comes from a woman aged 60-75 years with COVID-19, enrolled during active disease.

CDR3 nucleotide sequence: TGTGCCAGCAGCCGCAGGGACAGGGGGCGAGGGGCTACTGAAGCTTTCTTT. As protein: CASSRRDRGRGATEAFF. The chain carries TRBV3-1 (or the pseudogene TRBV3-2) and TRBJ1-1, with TRBD1 matching 12 bases. CDR3 length equals 17 residues. J gave up 5 bases and V 4 bases, and 11 bases lay outside the gene matches. Germline V gene lookup returns CDR1 LGHDT and CDR2 YNNKEL (reference sequence).

This clone was counted a single time. The chain combines TRBV7-9 with TRBJ1-2; D not certain. V lost 11 bases, J lost 2 bases, and 18 bases lay in between. Germline V gives CDR1 SEHNR, CDR2 FQNEAQ (reference sequence). The CDR3 is 14 amino acids. The CDR3 coding sequence is TGTGCCCCGGATAATGAGTCGGGGAACTATGGCTACACCTTC. Protein sequence: CAPDNESGNYGYTF.

The genes are TRBV7-8 and TRBJ2-7; D might be TRBD1 (6 bases). This CDR3 region has 13 residues. Looked up from germline, CDR1 is SGHVS and CDR2 is FQNEAQ. V was clipped by 5 bases and J by 3 bases, with 11 bases between them. The CDR3 protein is CASSPGQNYEQYV. CDR3 in DNA: TGTGCCAGCAGCCCCGGACAGAACTACGAGCAGTACGTC.

The chain recombines TRBV6-1 with TRBJ2-5, with 10 positions matching TRBD2. There are 19 residues in the CDR3. CDR1 MNHNS and CDR2 SASEGT come from the germline V gene. V gave up 2 bases and J gave up 2 bases; unmatched junction bases: 14. The CDR3 bases are TGTGCCAGCAGTGAAAAGGGTATGAGTAGCGGGGGGATACAAGAGACCCAGTACTTC. Its translation: CASSEKGMSSGGIQETQYF.

The rearrangement joins TRBV6-6 to TRBJ2-1; 9 bases align to TRBD2. The CDR3 is 16 residues long. Germline CDR1 and CDR2: MNHNY and SVGAGI (reference sequence). V shed 6 bases and J 0 bases; nucleotides not matched to a gene: 6. DNA of the CDR3: TGTGCCAGCAGCCGCAGGACTAGCGTCTCCTACAATGAGCAGTTCTTC. This codes for CASSRRTSVSYNEQFF.

The chain uses TRBV19 and TRBJ2-1, with 13 nucleotides matching TRBD2. CDR3 length: 17 amino acids. The V gene end was trimmed by 2 bases and the J gene end by 8 bases; junction bases not matched to a gene: 9. CDR1 and CDR2 (germline): LNHDA, SQIVND (reference sequence). The chain's CDR3 is CASSITGLAGTGYEQFF. The CDR3 region has the DNA TGTGCCAGTAGTATAACGGGACTAGCGGGAACAGGCTATGAGCAGTTCTTC.

This sequence joins TRBV6-1 and TRBJ2-1; 13 nucleotides line up with TRBD2. V gave up 1 base and J gave up 5 bases; unmatched junction bases: 8. The CDR3 is 18 amino acids. In germline, CDR1 is MNHNS, CDR2 SASEGT. The CDR3 loop is CASSEETGLAGRHNEQFF. CDR3 nucleotides: TGTGCCAGCAGTGAAGAAACGGGACTAGCGGGAAGGCACAATGAGCAGTTCTTC.

This rearrangement joins TRBV25-1 to TRBJ1-2; D call uncertain. The germline V gene has CDR1 MGHDK and CDR2 SYGVNS. This CDR3 is 15 amino acids long. The V end lost 4 bases, the J end lost 4 bases, and 16 bases lay between the germline ends. CDR3 in DNA: TGTGCCAGCAGTGGGCCGGGCCTAGGAGGCTATGGCTACACCTTC. It encodes CASSGPGLGGYGYTF.

The chain has TRBV18 and TRBJ1-2; D gene ambiguous. V dropped 1 base and J dropped 0 bases, with 6 bases sitting between them. From germline, CDR1 is KGHSH and CDR2 LQKENI. The CDR3 runs to 14 residues. For the CDR3, the DNA is TGTGCCAGCTCACCACGCAGGACTAACTATGGCTACACCTTC. Its translation is CASSPRRTNYGYTF.

The chain has TRBV2 and TRBJ1-1; 7 bases fit TRBD1. Germline loops: CDR1 SNHLY, CDR2 FYNNEI. This CDR3 region has 14 residues. With 7 bases clipped from V and 3 bases from J, the junction kept 8 bases outside the gene matches. CDR3 amino acids: CASIQQGSHTEAFF. Written as DNA, the CDR3 is TGTGCCAGCATCCAACAGGGGTCTCACACTGAAGCTTTCTTT.

The rearrangement joins TRBV6-2 or TRBV6-3 to TRBJ2-2; D may be TRBD1 (5 bases). The length of the CDR3 is 14 residues. Trimming left V 6 bases short and J 6 bases short, with 14 bases between. Germline V gives CDR1 MNHEY, CDR2 SVGEGT. The CDR3 loop reads CASSPALGAGELFF. CDR3 nucleotides: TGTGCCAGCAGCCCAGCCCTAGGGGCCGGGGAGCTGTTTTTT.

The gene calls are TRBV5-1 and TRBJ2-5; the D gene is possibly TRBD2 (5 bases). In germline, CDR1 is SGHRS, CDR2 YFSETQ. This CDR3 region has 15 residues. The germline V and J ends were trimmed by 0 bases and 4 bases, with 13 bases remaining between them. For the CDR3, the DNA is TGCGCCAGCAGCTTGGCCAGAGCAGGAGGAGAGACCCAGTACTTC. Its translation is CASSLARAGGETQYF.

The V and J genes are TRBV12-3 or TRBV12-4 and TRBJ1-2; D gene uncertain. Trimming shortened V by 3 bases and J by 5 bases, and 10 bases separated the two germline ends. The CDR3 is 13 amino acids. CDR3 nucleotides: TGTGCCAGCAGTTTGAGAGAAAATTATGGCTACACCTTC. Translating gives CASSLRENYGYTF.

The CDR3 region is CASSLDRGIHEQYF. The CDR3, as DNA: TGTGCCAGCAGCTTAGACAGGGGAATCCACGAGCAGTACTTC. This chain connects TRBV11-1 to TRBJ2-7; TRBD1 aligns across 7 bases. The germline CDR1 and CDR2 sequences are SGHAT and FQDESV (reference sequence). CDR3 length: 14 residues. After removal of 1 base from V and 5 bases from J, the junction contained 5 bases not matched to a gene.

This clone was picked up one time. J is TRBJ1-2 and V is TRBV19; perhaps TRBD1 as D (6 bases). Trimming removed 1 base from V and 3 bases from J, with 12 bases in between. Germline-derived CDR1 and CDR2 are LNHDA and SQIVND (reference sequence). The CDR3 has 15 residues. CDR3 protein: CASSIVRGADYGYTF. The CDR3 DNA is TGTGCCAGTAGTATAGTTCGGGGGGCAGACTATGGCTACACCTTC.

The CDR3 nucleotides are TGTGCCAGCAGCGCGGTCTCCAAGAACTACGAGCAGTACGTC. It yields the protein CASSAVSKNYEQYV. The J gene is TRBJ2-7, the V gene TRBV21-1; TRBD2, the table's D call, was not compared with the DNA. TRBV21-1 is flagged as a pseudogene. This CDR3 region has 14 residues.

The chain is built from TRBV9 and TRBJ1-6; TRBD1 is a possible D gene (6 bases). From germline, CDR1 is SGDLS and CDR2 YYNGEE. V lost 2 bases, J lost 7 bases, and 13 bases lay in between. The CDR3 has 15 residues. The CDR3 bases are TGTGCCAGCAGCGTGAGACAGGTTGCCAATTCACCCCTCCACTTT. Its protein product is CASSVRQVANSPLHF.

The chain has TRBV20-1 and TRBJ1-2, with 8 bases aligning to TRBD1. CDR3 length: 14 residues. The ends lost 3 bases at V and 4 bases at J; junction bases unmatched: 7. Germline values: CDR1 DFQATT, CDR2 SNEGSKA (reference sequence). The CDR3 here is CSASLGGTGYGYTF. Here the CDR3 DNA reads TGCAGTGCTAGTTTAGGCGGGACAGGCTATGGCTACACCTTC.

The V gene is TRBV4-2, the J gene TRBJ2-2, with unresolved D. The CDR3 covers 13 residues. In germline, CDR1 is LGHNA, CDR2 YNFKEQ. The V end lost 0 bases, the J end lost 6 bases, and 5 bases lay between the germline ends. CDR3 coding DNA: TGTGCCAGCAGCCAAGATTCGGCCGGGGAGCTGTTTTTT. Its translation: CASSQDSAGELFF.

This rearrangement joins TRBV9 to TRBJ1-1, with TRBD1 as a possible D gene (5 bases). CDR1 is SGDLS and CDR2 is YYNGEE in the germline V gene. The ends were cut back, 0 bases at V and 6 bases at J, with 6 bases in the middle. There are 12 residues in the CDR3. The CDR3 here is CASSVGGPEAFF. The DNA for the CDR3 is TGTGCCAGCAGCGTAGGGGGCCCTGAAGCTTTCTTT.

This chain connects TRBV2 to TRBJ2-2; D not resolved. Germline V gives CDR1 SNHLY, CDR2 FYNNEI. The CDR3 extends over 15 amino acids. Trimming shortened V by 6 bases and J by 0 bases, and 11 bases separated the two germline ends. CDR3 bases: TGTGCCAGCAGACTGAATATCGCGAACACCGGGGAGCTGTTTTTT. As protein: CASRLNIANTGELFF.

This clone was observed a single time. V and J are TRBV19 and TRBJ1-4; D gene uncertain. CDR1 LNHDA and CDR2 SQIVND come from the germline V gene (reference sequence). Trimming pared 2 bases from V and 0 bases from J, leaving 7 bases between. This CDR3 region has 15 residues. The DNA for the CDR3 is TGTGCCAGTAGTATATCGGTTGCAACTAATGAAAAACTGTTTTTT. It translates to CASSISVATNEKLFF.

The chain carries TRBV7-9 and TRBJ2-1; 14 bases map to TRBD2. The CDR3 is 17 residues long. Unmatched junction bases numbered 6, after V lost 3 bases and J lost 5 bases. Germline V CDR1 and CDR2: SEHNR, FQNEAQ (reference sequence). The CDR3: CASSFGLAGGPNNEQFF. DNA for the CDR3: TGTGCCAGCAGCTTCGGACTAGCGGGAGGCCCTAACAATGAGCAGTTCTTC. Filled out from reference TRBV7-9 and TRBJ2-1, the complete variable domain reads DTGVSQNPRHKITKRGQNVTFRCDPISEHNRLYWYRQTLGQGPEFLTYFQNEAQLEKSRLLSDRFSAERPKGSFSTLEIQRTEQGDSAMYLCASSFGLAGGPNNEQFFGPGTRLTVL.

The gene calls are TRBV15 and TRBJ2-3; TRBD1 aligns across 8 bases. Unmatched junction bases numbered 1, after V lost 1 base and J lost 1 base. Germline CDR1 reads LNHNV; CDR2 reads YYDKDF (reference sequence). CDR3 length: 15 amino acids. This CDR3 reads CATSRGGQGTDTQYF. The DNA for the CDR3 is TGTGCCACCAGCAGAGGGGGACAGGGCACAGATACGCAGTATTTT.

The chain has TRBV19 and TRBJ2-2, with TRBD2 matching over 12 bases. This CDR3 comprises 17 residues. Germline V gives CDR1 LNHDA, CDR2 SQIVND (reference sequence). The V segment lost 3 bases and the J segment 8 bases; nucleotides outside the gene matches: 10. The CDR3 DNA follows: TGTGCCAGTAGTATCCGACTAGCGGGGGTGCAATTAGGGGAGCTGTTTTTT. Its protein is CASSIRLAGVQLGELFF.